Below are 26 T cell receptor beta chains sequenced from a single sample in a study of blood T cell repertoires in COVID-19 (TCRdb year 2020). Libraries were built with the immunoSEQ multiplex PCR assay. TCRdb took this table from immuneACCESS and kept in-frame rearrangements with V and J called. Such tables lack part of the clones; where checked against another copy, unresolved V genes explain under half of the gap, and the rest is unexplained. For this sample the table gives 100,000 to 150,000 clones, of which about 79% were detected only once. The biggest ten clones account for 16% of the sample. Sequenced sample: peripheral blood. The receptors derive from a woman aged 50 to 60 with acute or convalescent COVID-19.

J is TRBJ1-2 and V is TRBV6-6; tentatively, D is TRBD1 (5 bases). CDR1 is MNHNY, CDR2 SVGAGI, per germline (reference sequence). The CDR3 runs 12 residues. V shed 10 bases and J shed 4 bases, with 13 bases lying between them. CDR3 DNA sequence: TGTGCCACGTTAGGGGTTGCCTATGGCTACACCTTC. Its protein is CATLGVAYGYTF.

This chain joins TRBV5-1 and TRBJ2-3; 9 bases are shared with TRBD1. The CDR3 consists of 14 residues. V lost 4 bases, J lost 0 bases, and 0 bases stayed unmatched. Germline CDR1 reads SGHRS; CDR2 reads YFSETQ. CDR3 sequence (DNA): TGCGCCAGCAGCGGACAGGGGAGCACAGATACGCAGTATTTT. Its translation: CASSGQGSTDTQYF.

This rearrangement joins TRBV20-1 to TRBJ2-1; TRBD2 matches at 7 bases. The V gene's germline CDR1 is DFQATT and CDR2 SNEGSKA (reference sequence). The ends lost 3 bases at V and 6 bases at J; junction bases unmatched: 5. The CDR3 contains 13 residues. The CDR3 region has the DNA TGCAGTGCTAGTCCGGGGGGAGGCAATGAGCAGTTCTTC. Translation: CSASPGGGNEQFF.

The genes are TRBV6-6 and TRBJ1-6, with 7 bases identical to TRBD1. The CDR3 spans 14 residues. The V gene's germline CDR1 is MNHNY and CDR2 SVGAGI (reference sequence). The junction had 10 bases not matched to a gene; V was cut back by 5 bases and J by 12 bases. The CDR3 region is CASSTGTAVGPLHF. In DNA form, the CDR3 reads TGTGCCAGCAGTACTGGGACAGCCGTCGGACCCCTCCACTTT.

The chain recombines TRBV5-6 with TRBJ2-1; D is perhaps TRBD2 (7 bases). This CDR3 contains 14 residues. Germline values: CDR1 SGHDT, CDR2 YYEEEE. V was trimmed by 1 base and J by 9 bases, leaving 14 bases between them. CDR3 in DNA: TGTGCCAGCAGCTTGTACGGGGGGCAGGGTGAGCAGTTCTTC. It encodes CASSLYGGQGEQFF. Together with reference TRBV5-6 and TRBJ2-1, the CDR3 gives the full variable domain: DAGVTQSPTHLIKTRGQQVTLRCSPKSGHDTVSWYQQALGQGPQFIFQYYEEEERQRGNFPDRFSGHQFPNYSSELNVNALLLGDSALYLCASSLYGGQGEQFFGPGTRLTVL.

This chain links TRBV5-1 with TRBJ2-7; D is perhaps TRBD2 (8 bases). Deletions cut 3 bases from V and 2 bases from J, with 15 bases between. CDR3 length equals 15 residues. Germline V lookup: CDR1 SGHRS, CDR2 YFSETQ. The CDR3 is CASSYLSGTAYEQYF. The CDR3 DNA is TGCGCCAGCAGCTACCTTAGCGGGACAGCCTACGAGCAGTACTTC.

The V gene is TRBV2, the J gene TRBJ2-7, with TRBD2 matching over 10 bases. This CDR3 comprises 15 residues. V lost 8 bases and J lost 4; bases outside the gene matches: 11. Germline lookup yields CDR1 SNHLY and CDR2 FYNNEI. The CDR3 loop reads CASLSVAGGGYEQYF. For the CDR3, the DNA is TGTGCCAGCCTATCCGTAGCGGGGGGAGGATACGAGCAGTACTTC.

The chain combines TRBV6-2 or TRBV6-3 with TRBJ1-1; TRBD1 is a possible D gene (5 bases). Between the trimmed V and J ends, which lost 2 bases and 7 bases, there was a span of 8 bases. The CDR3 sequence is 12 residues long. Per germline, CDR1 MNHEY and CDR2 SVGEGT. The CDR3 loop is CASSYTGDEAFF. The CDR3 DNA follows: TGTGCCAGCAGTTACACAGGAGATGAAGCTTTCTTT.

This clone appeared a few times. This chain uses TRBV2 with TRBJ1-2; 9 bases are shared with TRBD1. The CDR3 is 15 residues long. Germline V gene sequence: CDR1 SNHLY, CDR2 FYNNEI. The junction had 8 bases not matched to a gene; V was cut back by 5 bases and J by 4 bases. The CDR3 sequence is CASSTGTGIFYGYTF. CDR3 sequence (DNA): TGTGCCAGCAGTACCGGGACAGGGATCTTCTATGGCTACACCTTC. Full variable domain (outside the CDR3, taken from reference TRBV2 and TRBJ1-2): EPEVTQTPSHQVTQMGQEVILRCVPISNHLYFYWYRQILGQKVEFLVSFYNNEISEKSEIFDDQFSVERPDGSNFTLKIRSTKLEDSAMYFCASSTGTGIFYGYTFGSGTRLTVV.

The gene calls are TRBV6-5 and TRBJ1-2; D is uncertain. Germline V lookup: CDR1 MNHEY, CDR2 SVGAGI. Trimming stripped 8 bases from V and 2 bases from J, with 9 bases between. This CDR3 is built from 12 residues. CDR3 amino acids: CASFPGNYGYTF. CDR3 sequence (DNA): TGTGCCAGCTTCCCCGGGAACTATGGCTACACCTTC.

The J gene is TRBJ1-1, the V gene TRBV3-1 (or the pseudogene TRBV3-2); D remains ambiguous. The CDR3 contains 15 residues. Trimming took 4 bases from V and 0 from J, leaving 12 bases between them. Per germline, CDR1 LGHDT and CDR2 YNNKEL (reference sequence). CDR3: CASSPMGRMNTEAFF. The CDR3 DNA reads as TGTGCCAGCAGCCCCATGGGGAGGATGAACACTGAAGCTTTCTTT.

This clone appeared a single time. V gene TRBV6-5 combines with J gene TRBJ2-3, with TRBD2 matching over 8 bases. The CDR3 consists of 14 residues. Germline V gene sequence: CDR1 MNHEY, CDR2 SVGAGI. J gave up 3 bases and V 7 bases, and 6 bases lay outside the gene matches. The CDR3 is CASKISGGTDTQYF. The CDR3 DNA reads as TGTGCCAGCAAGATCAGCGGGGGAACAGATACGCAGTATTTT.

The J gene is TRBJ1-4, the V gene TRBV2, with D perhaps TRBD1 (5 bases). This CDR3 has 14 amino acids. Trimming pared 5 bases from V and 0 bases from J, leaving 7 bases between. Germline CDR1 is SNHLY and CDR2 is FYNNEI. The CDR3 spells CASSLDTTNEKLFF. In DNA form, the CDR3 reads TGTGCCAGCAGTTTGGACACAACTAATGAAAAACTGTTTTTT.

The CDR3 loop is CASSVNGYGTGPMAQSGYTF. DNA for the CDR3: TGTGCCAGCAGCGTAAATGGGTACGGGACAGGACCCATGGCCCAATCCGGCTACACCTTC. V and J are TRBV9 and TRBJ1-2, with 8 bases identical to TRBD1. The length of the CDR3 is 20 residues. CDR1 is SGDLS and CDR2 is YYNGEE in the germline V gene. Trimming removed 1 base from V and 8 bases from J; junction bases left unmatched: 25.

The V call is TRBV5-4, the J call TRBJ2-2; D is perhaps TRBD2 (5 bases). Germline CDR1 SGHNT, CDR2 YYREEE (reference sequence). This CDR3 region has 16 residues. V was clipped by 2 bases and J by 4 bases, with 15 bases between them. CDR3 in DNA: TGTGCCAGCAGCTTTATGACCCGACGGGGCACCGGGGAGCTGTTTTTT. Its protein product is CASSFMTRRGTGELFF.

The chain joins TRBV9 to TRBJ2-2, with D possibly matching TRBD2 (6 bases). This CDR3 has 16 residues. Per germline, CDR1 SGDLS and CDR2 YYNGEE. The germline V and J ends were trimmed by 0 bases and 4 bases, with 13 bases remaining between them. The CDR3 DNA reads TGTGCCAGCAGCGTAGGCGGTTGGAGGGGCACCGGGGAGCTGTTTTTT. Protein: CASSVGGWRGTGELFF.

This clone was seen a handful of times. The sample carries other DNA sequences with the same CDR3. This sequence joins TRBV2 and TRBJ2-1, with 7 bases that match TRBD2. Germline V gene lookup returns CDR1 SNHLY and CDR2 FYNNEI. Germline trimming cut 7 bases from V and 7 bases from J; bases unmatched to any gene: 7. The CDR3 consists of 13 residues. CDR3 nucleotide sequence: TGTGCCAGCAAGGATCCCGGGGGGAATGAGCAGTTCTTC. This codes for CASKDPGGNEQFF.

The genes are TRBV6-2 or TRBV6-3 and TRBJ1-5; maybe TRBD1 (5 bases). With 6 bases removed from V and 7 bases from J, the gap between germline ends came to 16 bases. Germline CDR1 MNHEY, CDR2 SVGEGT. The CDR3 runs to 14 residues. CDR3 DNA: TGTGCCAGCAGCCCTTGGGGCAGGGAACAGCCCCAGCATTTT. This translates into CASSPWGREQPQHF.

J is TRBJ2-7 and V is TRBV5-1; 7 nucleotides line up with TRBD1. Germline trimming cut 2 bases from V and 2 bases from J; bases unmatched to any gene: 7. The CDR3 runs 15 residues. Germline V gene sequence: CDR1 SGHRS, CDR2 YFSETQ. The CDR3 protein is CASSLGDSPPYEQYF. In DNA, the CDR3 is TGCGCCAGCAGCTTAGGGGACAGCCCTCCCTACGAGCAGTACTTC.

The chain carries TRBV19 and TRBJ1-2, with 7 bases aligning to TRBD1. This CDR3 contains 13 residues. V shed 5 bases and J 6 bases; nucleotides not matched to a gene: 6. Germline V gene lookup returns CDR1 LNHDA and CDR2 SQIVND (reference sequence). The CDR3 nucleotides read TGTGCCAGTAGTGCCGACAGGGTCAATGGCTACACCTTC. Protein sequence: CASSADRVNGYTF. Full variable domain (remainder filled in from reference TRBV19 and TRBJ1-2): DGGITQSPKYLFRKEGQNVTLSCEQNLNHDAMYWYRQDPGQGLRLIYYSQIVNDFQKGDIAEGYSVSREKKESFPLTVTSAQKNPTAFYLCASSADRVNGYTFGSGTRLTVV.

In DNA, the CDR3 is TGTGCCATCAGGGAAGGACAGGGAACAGAAGCTTTCTTT. Translating it yields CAIREGQGTEAFF. V gene TRBV10-3 combines with J gene TRBJ1-1, with TRBD1 matching 8 bases. V gave up 6 bases and J gave up 8 bases; unmatched junction bases: 8. Germline V gives CDR1 ENHRY, CDR2 SYGVKD. CDR3 size: 13 residues.

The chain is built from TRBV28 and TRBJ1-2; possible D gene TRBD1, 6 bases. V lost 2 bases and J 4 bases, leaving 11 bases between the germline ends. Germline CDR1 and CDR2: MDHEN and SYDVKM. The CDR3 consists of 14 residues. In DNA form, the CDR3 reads TGTGCCAGCAGTTTACTGGACAGATTCTATGGCTACACCTTC. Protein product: CASSLLDRFYGYTF.

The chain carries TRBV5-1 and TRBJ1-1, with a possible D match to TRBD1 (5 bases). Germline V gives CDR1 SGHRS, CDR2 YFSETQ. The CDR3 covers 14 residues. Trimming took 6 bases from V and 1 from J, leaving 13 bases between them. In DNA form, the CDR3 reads TGCGCCAGCACCTTAGGGGAATGGAACACTGAAGCTTTCTTT. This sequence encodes CASTLGEWNTEAFF. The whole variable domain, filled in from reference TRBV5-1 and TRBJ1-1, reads KAGVTQTPRYLIKTRGQQVTLSCSPISGHRSVSWYQQTPGQGLQFLFEYFSETQRNKGNFPGRFSGRQFSNSRSEMNVSTLELGDSALYLCASTLGEWNTEAFFGQGTRLTVV.

The CDR3 sequence is CASSSGQGRNYGYTF. CDR3 DNA: TGTGCCAGCAGCTCCGGACAGGGGAGAAACTATGGCTACACCTTC. The gene calls are TRBV7-9 and TRBJ1-2, with 9 bases identical to TRBD1. V shed 4 bases and J 2 bases; nucleotides not matched to a gene: 5. The CDR3 length is 15 residues. Germline CDR1 SEHNR, CDR2 FQNEAQ (reference sequence). Complete variable domain (other parts from reference TRBV7-9 and TRBJ1-2): DTGVSQNPRHKITKRGQNVTFRCDPISEHNRLYWYRQTLGQGPEFLTYFQNEAQLEKSRLLSDRFSAERPKGSFSTLEIQRTEQGDSAMYLCASSSGQGRNYGYTFGSGTRLTVV.

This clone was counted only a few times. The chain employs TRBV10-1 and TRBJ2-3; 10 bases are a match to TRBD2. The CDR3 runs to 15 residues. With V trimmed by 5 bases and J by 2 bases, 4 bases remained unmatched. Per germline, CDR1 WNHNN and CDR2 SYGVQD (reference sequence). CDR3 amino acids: CASSSSGGSTDTQYF. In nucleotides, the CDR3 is TGCGCCAGCAGTAGTAGCGGGGGGTCCACAGATACGCAGTATTTT.

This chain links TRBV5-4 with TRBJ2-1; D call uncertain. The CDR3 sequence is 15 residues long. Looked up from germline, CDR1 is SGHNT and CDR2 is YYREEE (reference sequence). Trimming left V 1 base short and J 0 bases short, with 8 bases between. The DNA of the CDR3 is TGTGCCAGCAGCTTGAACGGTGGCTCCTACAATGAGCAGTTCTTC. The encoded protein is CASSLNGGSYNEQFF. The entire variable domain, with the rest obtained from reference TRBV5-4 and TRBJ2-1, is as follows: ETGVTQSPTHLIKTRGQQVTLRCSSQSGHNTVSWYQQALGQGPQFIFQYYREEENGRGNFPPRFSGLQFPNYSSELNVNALELDDSALYLCASSLNGGSYNEQFFGPGTRLTVL.